Given below is one T cell receptor (beta chain) in context. Which antigen it targets is not known. Per-base qualities were not stored, and no clone one base away is much larger. Reading the label with the study, this specimen's treatment or condition is: live attenuated yellow fever vaccine strain. At each blood-draw timepoint, two biological replicates of bulk PBMCs were collected. A standard Ficoll-Paque protocol was used to isolate PBMCs from peripheral blood. TriZol was used to extract RNA from bulk PBMCs, from CD4 and CD8 fractions, and from dextramer-positive and dextramer-negative fractions. The data are from a study of T cells after yellow fever vaccination (dated by TCRdb to the late 2010s). At the level of the whole study: Libraries from fractions with low cell numbers were prepared with the SMART-Seq v4 Ultra Low Input RNA kit. Bulk TCR alpha and beta repertoires were sequenced longitudinally to track T-cell clones before and after primary and booster YFV17D yellow fever vaccination. Bulk PBMC replicates and cell subsets were isolated from blood drawn at multiple timepoints before and after both primary and secondary immunization. Two healthy male donors, one aged 18 to 30 and one aged 30 to 40 years, made up the cohort. What the authors observed across the whole study: A small fraction of clonotypes appeared in both the CD4 and CD8 compartments, likely as a result of convergent recombination. Computational filtering was required because FACS-sorted repertoires could contain abundant contaminating clonotypes from the bulk population. Compared with the primary T-cell response, the secondary T-cell response was faster but weaker, reaching its peak on day 5 rather than on day 15. After the booster, most clones that had expanded after primary vaccination were detected again (roughly 96% of CD4 and around nine tenths of CD8), suggesting broad maintenance of memory. Only a couple of donors were included in the study, so the extent to which the findings can be generalized is limited.

V drops 3 bases and J drops 4 bases, leaving 10 bases in between. CDR1 SGHRS and CDR2 YFSETQ were looked up in the germline V gene. The CDR3 has 14 amino acids, counting the end cysteine and phenylalanine. Only the CDR3 DNA stays, 42 bases, in frame from base 1. TCR cDNA was made using 5'RACE template switching, a step that added a universal primer site and unique molecular identifiers. Priming for cDNA synthesis came from both the TCR alpha and TCR beta constant segments. Library amplification used two PCR steps, and the second PCR step added sample barcodes and sequencing adapters. Sequencing of libraries was done on Illumina HiSeq 2500 (2x100 bp) or NovaSeq (2x150 bp). Under the source paper's analysis protocol: MIGEC was used to demultiplex reads and collapse the reads into UMI consensus sequences, and MiXCR was used for V(D)J alignment. Using edgeR on replicate PBMC samples, clonotypes were called vaccine-responding if FDR was below 0.01 and the log2 fold change was above 5 up to day 15. Bulk clonotypes were assigned CD4 or CD8 identity according to which sequenced CD4 or CD8 repertoire held them at higher abundance. The raw public reads went through TCRdb reprocessing: fastp at Q25, MiXCR clone calling, in-frame beta chains kept. For every CDR3 protein sequence, its rows merge into one entry that carries the most common genes and DNA. The V and J calls come from TCRdb's annotation, not from the publication. Present in this sample are about 370,000 distinct CDR3 sequences, roughly 11% of which were seen just once. Of the sample, 15% to 20% falls within the top ten clones.

The material sequenced was PBMCs, taken on the day of the first yellow fever vaccination. The TCR was taken from a man younger than 30 who received the YFV17D yellow fever vaccine. This chain is built from TRBV5-1 and TRBJ1-4; tentative D gene TRBD1, with 5 bases matching. The CDR3 has the sequence CASSWRGINEKLFF. The nucleotides are TGCGCCAGCAGCTGGAGGGGAATTAATGAAAAACTGTTTTTT.